This is a list of T cell receptor beta chains from one sample in a study of cytomegalovirus exposure and HLA in healthy donors. Clones were sequenced by immunoSEQ multiplex PCR, and TCRdb holds only the in-frame ones, with some missing. The table shows about 150,000 clones, with 64% occurring only once. The material sequenced was PBMCs. These receptors were taken from a woman in her 30s in good health and CMV-seropositive. Each CDR3 is given with its conserved first and last residue. Each record gives: D gene, J gene, clone size, V gene, CDR3 DNA, CDR3 protein. The D gene is left open where the match is weak. Not all rows give a size; the values are once, few, many and, for expanded clones, a class.

NA | TRBJ2-5 | few | TRBV11-2 | TGTGCCAGCAGCTTAGTTAGTGGGGGAGGGGGGACCCAGTACTTC | CASSLVSGGGGTQYF
TRBD1 | TRBJ2-6 | few | TRBV7-9 | TGTGCCAGCAGCCTTCAGACAGGGTGGAGCGGGGCCAACGTCCTGACTTTC | CASSLQTGWSGANVLTF
NA | TRBJ2-3 | NA | TRBV7-3 | TGTGCCAGCAGCTTACTCCCCGGGAGACTTGCAGATACGCAGTATTTT | CASSLLPGRLADTQYF
NA | TRBJ1-5 | NA | TRBV9 | TGTGCCAGCAGCGTAGGGGGCGTTGGCAATCAGCCCCAGCATTTT | CASSVGGVGNQPQHF
TRBD1 | TRBJ1-5 | NA | TRBV18 | TGTGCCAGCTCTCCAGTCCCCGGGACAGGGGACAATCAGCCCCAGCATTTT | CASSPVPGTGDNQPQHF
NA | TRBJ2-5 | NA | TRBV11-3 | TGTGCCAGCAGCTTAGGGCTAAGGGTCGCGGGGACCCAGTACTTC | CASSLGLRVAGTQYF
NA | TRBJ1-1 | NA | TRBV23-1 | TGCGCCAGCAGTCGCAGGAACACTGAAGCTTTCTTT | CASSRRNTEAFF
TRBD2 | TRBJ2-1 | NA | TRBV7-6 | TGTGCCAGCAGCCCAAGCGGGGCAAGGGGTGAGCAGTTCTTC | CASSPSGARGEQFF
NA | TRBJ2-7 | NA | TRBV7-9 | TGTGCCAGCAGCCGACAGCGGGCCCCCTACGAGCAGTACTTC | CASSRQRAPYEQYF
NA | TRBJ2-1 | NA | TRBV18 | TGTGCCAGCTCACCCGGGACTCACTACAATGAGCAGTTCTTC | CASSPGTHYNEQFF
NA | TRBJ1-2 | NA | TRBV28 | TGTGCCAGCAGTTGGGGTGGGGGGAACTATGGCTACACCTTC | CASSWGGGNYGYTF
NA | TRBJ1-5 | once | TRBV6-1 | TGTGCCAGCAGTGAAGATCTATATGTCGCGCGATCCCAGCATTTT | CASSEDLYVARSQHF
NA | TRBJ2-5 | NA | TRBV25-1 | TGTGCCAGCAGTGACTACCTTGCTCAGGGGAAGGGAGAGACCCAGTACTTC | CASSDYLAQGKGETQYF
NA | TRBJ1-3 | once | TRBV7-8 | TGTGCCAGCAGCTTAGCGGGGCCCCTTAATGGAAACACCATATATTTT | CASSLAGPLNGNTIYF
TRBD2 | TRBJ2-1 | once | TRBV7-9 | TGTGCCAGCAGCTTTGTCCGCGGCGGGAGTTACAATGAGCAGTTCTTC | CASSFVRGGSYNEQFF
TRBD1 | TRBJ1-4 | NA | TRBV4-1 | TGCGCCAGCAGCCAAGATGGCGACAGGGAAGGGGAAAAACTGTTTTTT | CASSQDGDREGEKLFF
TRBD1 | TRBJ2-2 | NA | TRBV5-1 | TGCGCCAGCAGCTTTGGTTTAGAAGGGGGCACAAACACCGGGGAGCTGTTTTTT | CASSFGLEGGTNTGELFF
TRBD1 | TRBJ1-2 | once | TRBV5-1 | TGCGCCAGCAGCTTGACGAACAGGGGAGGAGGCTACACCTTC | CASSLTNRGGGYTF
TRBD1 | TRBJ1-2 | NA | TRBV6-5 | TGTGCCAGCATCCGGGACAGGCTGTCTCATGGCTACACCTTC | CASIRDRLSHGYTF
TRBD1 | TRBJ1-5 | NA | TRBV27 | TGTGCCAGCAGTCTGACAGGGAGAAGCAATCAGCCCCAGCATTTT | CASSLTGRSNQPQHF
NA | TRBJ2-3 | NA | TRBV15 | TGTGCCACCAGCAGAGAGGAGGGCAAGGATACGCAGTATTTT | CATSREEGKDTQYF
TRBD1 | TRBJ2-1 | NA | TRBV6-5 | TGTGCCAGACCTGAATTCGGACAGGGGGCGAATGAGCAGTTCTTC | CARPEFGQGANEQFF
TRBD1 | TRBJ1-1 | NA | TRBV11-2 | TGTGCCAGCAGCTGGGATCAGGGGGCGGGTGAAGCTTTCTTT | CASSWDQGAGEAFF
NA | TRBJ1-2 | NA | TRBV5-1 | TGCGCCAGCAGCTTGGACGTTAGGGGGAGCAGGAATGGCTACACCTTC | CASSLDVRGSRNGYTF
NA | TRBJ2-1 | NA | TRBV6-4 | TGTGCCAGCAGTGACGCCCCTCTAGGCCGATCCTACAATGAGCAGTTCTTC | CASSDAPLGRSYNEQFF
NA | TRBJ2-4 | few | TRBV5-4 | TGTGCCAGCAGCTCTGACCCCGGGGAAAACATTCAGTACTTC | CASSSDPGENIQYF
NA | TRBJ2-7 | few | TRBV19 | TGTGCCAGTAAGCCGGGACTCAATGGACGCTACGAGCAGTACTTC | CASKPGLNGRYEQYF
NA | TRBJ2-3 | NA | TRBV5-1 | TGCGCCAGCAGCTTGGAATTGGCGGGCACAGGGTCAGATACGCAGTATTTT | CASSLELAGTGSDTQYF
NA | TRBJ2-7 | NA | TRBV30 | TGTGCCTGGAGAGGCGACAGCAACTCCTACGAGCAGTACTTC | CAWRGDSNSYEQYF
TRBD1 | TRBJ2-7 | NA | TRBV2 | TGTGCCAGCAATCGGGACAGGGGGTACGAGCAGTACTTC | CASNRDRGYEQYF
NA | TRBJ1-1 | NA | TRBV12-1 | TGTGCCAGCAGCCGACAGGGGAATACGATGAACACTGAAGCTTTCTTT | CASSRQGNTMNTEAFF
NA | TRBJ1-6 | NA | TRBV7-9 | TGTGCCAGCAGCTTTGTATTGGCTTCCTATAATTCACCCCTCCACTTT | CASSFVLASYNSPLHF
TRBD1 | TRBJ1-2 | NA | TRBV6-1 | TGTGCCAGCAGCGACAGGGGCTACTATGGCTACACCTTC | CASSDRGYYGYTF
TRBD1 | TRBJ2-7 | NA | TRBV2 | TGTGCCAGCAGTAGGGACAGAAACTACGAGCAGTACTTC | CASSRDRNYEQYF
NA | TRBJ1-5 | NA | TRBV28 | TGTGCCAGCAGCGTAAATCAGCCCCAGCATTTT | CASSVNQPQHF
NA | TRBJ2-1 | NA | TRBV27 | TGTGCCAGCAGACCCGAGGGCTACAATGAGCAGTTCTTC | CASRPEGYNEQFF